This TCR beta chain was identified during a study of shared T cell receptors in the human thymus. Germline loops: CDR1 LNHDA, CDR2 SQIVND (reference sequence). The CDR3 has 17 amino acids. V dropped 0 bases and J dropped 3; count of bases not matched to a gene: 8. The assay was immunoSEQ multiplex PCR, and TCRdb's table has in-frame clones only and misses some. The sample has 600,000 or so clones; around 87% are singletons. These data were also reused for a study on human thymus T cells. This second study notes: Having surgery to correct congenital heart defects, healthy Finnish infants acted as the donors. Corrective cardiac surgery supplied the resected thymus tissue. Among thymic and blood repertoires, usage of V and J genes appeared biased. Reports from related research described highly overlapping thymic repertoires among unrelated individuals.

The sequencing input was thymocytes. The TCR was taken from a boy in the first two years of life with a congenital heart defect. V usage is TRBV19 and J usage is TRBJ2-3; 8 nucleotides align to TRBD1. The CDR3 reads CASSIDPQGANTDTQYF. DNA for the CDR3: TGTGCCAGTAGTATAGATCCCCAGGGGGCGAATACAGATACGCAGTATTTT.